The rows below give T cell receptor beta chains drawn from one sample of a study of CD8+ T cells in alopecia areata. Sequencing was performed with immunoSEQ multiplex PCR; in TCRdb, only in-frame clones are kept and a portion is missing. The sample contains hundreds of thousands of clones, 58% of which appear only once. The sequences come from CD4+ T cells sorted from blood, collected at week 24, from a patient treated with tofacitinib. These receptors were obtained from a human donor with alopecia areata. The CDR3 runs from the conserved cysteine through the conserved F or W. Each record gives: J gene, V gene, CDR3 length, D gene, clone size, CDR3 protein, CDR3 DNA. The D gene is left open where the match is weak. A clone size is listed for some rows: how often the clone was seen (once, few, many), or a class if it is expanded.

j_gene: TRBJ2-1; v_gene: TRBV30; len: 16; d_gene: TRBD2; abundance: NA; CDR3aa: CAWSVRLAASYNEQFF; CDR3nt: TGTGCCTGGAGTGTCAGGCTAGCGGCCTCCTACAATGAGCAGTTCTTC
j_gene: TRBJ2-3; v_gene: TRBV29-1; len: 14; d_gene: NA; abundance: few; CDR3aa: CSVHSPIYTDTQYF; CDR3nt: TGCAGCGTTCACTCCCCTATTTATACAGATACGCAGTATTTT
j_gene: TRBJ2-2; v_gene: TRBV2; len: 16; d_gene: TRBD1; abundance: few; CDR3aa: CASSDPGTVNTGELFF; CDR3nt: TGTGCCAGCAGCGATCCCGGGACAGTGAACACCGGGGAGCTGTTTTTT
j_gene: TRBJ1-1; v_gene: TRBV28; len: 14; d_gene: NA; abundance: few; CDR3aa: CASSLARMYKEAFF; CDR3nt: TGTGCCAGCAGTTTAGCCAGGATGTATAAGGAAGCTTTCTTT
j_gene: TRBJ1-3; v_gene: TRBV4-3; len: 15; d_gene: NA; abundance: NA; CDR3aa: CASSQGQPSGNTIYF; CDR3nt: TGCGCCAGCAGCCAAGGGCAGCCCTCTGGAAACACCATATATTTT
j_gene: TRBJ2-5; v_gene: TRBV10-3; len: 12; d_gene: NA; abundance: few; CDR3aa: CAISEPPKTQYF; CDR3nt: TGTGCCATCAGTGAACCCCCGAAGACCCAGTACTTC
j_gene: TRBJ2-3; v_gene: TRBV2; len: 15; d_gene: NA; abundance: NA; CDR3aa: CASSPGIWGEDTQYF; CDR3nt: TGTGCCAGCAGCCCCGGGATTTGGGGTGAGGATACGCAGTATTTT
j_gene: TRBJ2-5; v_gene: TRBV5-1; len: 16; d_gene: NA; abundance: NA; CDR3aa: CASSVGWGTLQETQYF; CDR3nt: TGCGCCAGCAGCGTCGGCTGGGGGACCCTTCAAGAGACCCAGTACTTC
j_gene: TRBJ1-1; v_gene: TRBV15; len: 13; d_gene: NA; abundance: NA; CDR3aa: CATSRAPGTEAFF; CDR3nt: TGTGCCACCAGCAGAGCCCCGGGCACTGAAGCTTTCTTT
j_gene: TRBJ2-3; v_gene: TRBV7-2; len: 13; d_gene: NA; abundance: NA; CDR3aa: CASSLVPGDTQYF; CDR3nt: TGTGCCAGCAGCTTAGTCCCAGGAGATACGCAGTATTTT
j_gene: TRBJ1-2; v_gene: TRBV7-9; len: 13; d_gene: NA; abundance: few; CDR3aa: CASSRDTDYGYTF; CDR3nt: TGTGCCAGCAGCCGGGACACCGACTATGGCTACACCTTC
j_gene: TRBJ1-1; v_gene: TRBV29-1; len: 13; d_gene: NA; abundance: NA; CDR3aa: CSVGERRNTEAFF; CDR3nt: TGCAGCGTTGGGGAGCGCCGGAACACTGAAGCTTTCTTT
j_gene: TRBJ2-3; v_gene: TRBV2; len: 13; d_gene: NA; abundance: NA; CDR3aa: CASSVRFTDTQYF; CDR3nt: TGTGCCAGCAGTGTCCGGTTCACAGATACGCAGTATTTT
j_gene: TRBJ1-6; v_gene: TRBV4-1; len: 14; d_gene: NA; abundance: NA; CDR3aa: CASSQEYLASPLHF; CDR3nt: TGCGCCAGCAGCCAAGAGTATTTAGCGTCACCCCTCCACTTT
j_gene: TRBJ1-1; v_gene: TRBV5-1; len: 14; d_gene: NA; abundance: once; CDR3aa: CASSSITGPTEAFF; CDR3nt: TGCGCCAGCAGCTCGATTACAGGGCCCACTGAAGCTTTCTTT
j_gene: TRBJ2-2; v_gene: TRBV9; len: 15; d_gene: TRBD1; abundance: NA; CDR3aa: CASSAQGANTGELFF; CDR3nt: TGTGCCAGCAGCGCGCAGGGGGCTAACACCGGGGAGCTGTTTTTT
j_gene: TRBJ1-1; v_gene: TRBV30; len: 15; d_gene: NA; abundance: NA; CDR3aa: CAWTVVTGRANEAFF; CDR3nt: TGTGCCTGGACGGTTGTAACAGGGAGGGCGAATGAAGCTTTCTTT
j_gene: TRBJ2-1; v_gene: TRBV29-1; len: 13; d_gene: NA; abundance: NA; CDR3aa: CSVRGSSYNEQFF; CDR3nt: TGCAGCGTTCGGGGGAGCTCCTACAATGAGCAGTTCTTC
j_gene: TRBJ2-3; v_gene: TRBV5-1; len: 15; d_gene: NA; abundance: NA; CDR3aa: CASSLEAASTDTQYF; CDR3nt: TGCGCCAGCAGCTTGGAGGCGGCTAGCACAGATACGCAGTATTTT
j_gene: TRBJ2-3; v_gene: TRBV2; len: 17; d_gene: TRBD1; abundance: NA; CDR3aa: CASSDRRDRGLTDTQYF; CDR3nt: TGTGCCAGCAGTGATCGTCGGGACAGGGGGCTGACAGATACGCAGTATTTT
j_gene: TRBJ1-3; v_gene: TRBV7-9; len: 13; d_gene: NA; abundance: NA; CDR3aa: CASSLMEGNTIYF; CDR3nt: TGTGCCAGCAGCCTAATGGAAGGAAACACCATATATTTT
j_gene: TRBJ2-3; v_gene: TRBV2; len: 16; d_gene: NA; abundance: NA; CDR3aa: CASREQGLGLTDTQYF; CDR3nt: TGTGCCAGCAGGGAGCAGGGGTTAGGTCTCACAGATACGCAGTATTTT
j_gene: TRBJ1-2; v_gene: TRBV25-1; len: 12; d_gene: NA; abundance: NA; CDR3aa: CASSEVVGGYTF; CDR3nt: TGTGCCAGCAGTGAAGTGGTTGGTGGCTACACCTTC
j_gene: TRBJ2-7; v_gene: TRBV27; len: 15; d_gene: TRBD2; abundance: NA; CDR3aa: CASSKGTSGGYEQYF; CDR3nt: TGTGCCAGCAGCAAGGGGACTAGCGGGGGTTACGAGCAGTACTTC
j_gene: TRBJ1-1; v_gene: TRBV30; len: 14; d_gene: TRBD1; abundance: NA; CDR3aa: CAWSADRMNTEAFF; CDR3nt: TGTGCCTGGAGTGCGGACAGGATGAACACTGAAGCTTTCTTT
j_gene: TRBJ2-4; v_gene: TRBV4-1; len: 15; d_gene: NA; abundance: NA; CDR3aa: CASSQGALPGNIQYF; CDR3nt: TGTGCCAGCAGCCAAGGGGCGCTACCGGGCAACATTCAGTACTTC
j_gene: TRBJ2-5; v_gene: TRBV28; len: 13; d_gene: NA; abundance: NA; CDR3aa: CASSGAGQETQYF; CDR3nt: TGTGCCAGCAGTGGGGCGGGGCAAGAGACCCAGTACTTC
j_gene: TRBJ2-1; v_gene: TRBV6-6; len: 16; d_gene: NA; abundance: few; CDR3aa: CASLRAGGWGYNEQFF; CDR3nt: TGTGCCAGTCTTCGAGCTGGGGGATGGGGGTACAATGAGCAGTTCTTC
j_gene: TRBJ2-5; v_gene: TRBV27; len: 17; d_gene: NA; abundance: NA; CDR3aa: CASSLVGEGGPGETQYF; CDR3nt: TGTGCCAGCAGTCTGGTGGGCGAGGGGGGGCCGGGGGAGACCCAGTACTTC
j_gene: TRBJ2-5; v_gene: TRBV6-6; len: 16; d_gene: NA; abundance: NA; CDR3aa: CASSSGPALWEETQYF; CDR3nt: TGTGCCAGCAGTTCAGGCCCGGCTCTGTGGGAGGAGACCCAGTACTTC
j_gene: TRBJ1-2; v_gene: TRBV27; len: 14; d_gene: NA; abundance: few; CDR3aa: CASSSPDRNYGYTF; CDR3nt: TGTGCCAGCAGTTCCCCCGACAGGAACTATGGCTACACCTTC
j_gene: TRBJ2-7; v_gene: TRBV27; len: 15; d_gene: TRBD1; abundance: NA; CDR3aa: CASSSGNRGFYEQYF; CDR3nt: TGTGCCAGCAGTTCGGGGAACAGGGGATTTTACGAGCAGTACTTC
j_gene: TRBJ1-2; v_gene: TRBV7-9; len: 15; d_gene: NA; abundance: NA; CDR3aa: CASSLPLEVSEGYTF; CDR3nt: TGTGCCAGCAGCTTACCCCTCGAGGTTTCGGAAGGCTACACCTTC
j_gene: TRBJ2-5; v_gene: TRBV6-5; len: 14; d_gene: TRBD1; abundance: NA; CDR3aa: CASSRGQLQETQYF; CDR3nt: TGTGCCAGCAGTCGGGGACAGCTACAAGAGACCCAGTACTTC
j_gene: TRBJ2-3; v_gene: TRBV11-2; len: 15; d_gene: NA; abundance: few; CDR3aa: CASSLQGGSTDTQYF; CDR3nt: TGTGCCAGCAGCTTACAGGGGGGCTCAACAGATACGCAGTATTTT
j_gene: TRBJ2-7; v_gene: TRBV15; len: 13; d_gene: NA; abundance: NA; CDR3aa: CATSRARDYEQYF; CDR3nt: TGTGCCACCAGCAGAGCTCGGGACTACGAGCAGTACTTC
j_gene: TRBJ2-5; v_gene: TRBV2; len: 12; d_gene: NA; abundance: NA; CDR3aa: CASSVIEETQYF; CDR3nt: TGTGCCAGCAGTGTGATAGAGGAGACCCAGTACTTC
j_gene: TRBJ2-5; v_gene: TRBV5-1; len: 13; d_gene: TRBD1; abundance: NA; CDR3aa: CASSGTGVETQYF; CDR3nt: TGCGCCAGCAGCGGGACAGGGGTCGAGACCCAGTACTTC
j_gene: TRBJ1-2; v_gene: TRBV6-1; len: 13; d_gene: TRBD1; abundance: NA; CDR3aa: CASRTGFNYGYTF; CDR3nt: TGTGCCAGCAGGACAGGGTTTAACTATGGCTACACCTTC
j_gene: TRBJ2-7; v_gene: TRBV7-2; len: 15; d_gene: NA; abundance: NA; CDR3aa: CASSLDQDRFYEQYF; CDR3nt: TGTGCCAGCAGCTTAGATCAGGACAGATTCTACGAGCAGTACTTC
j_gene: TRBJ1-3; v_gene: TRBV18; len: 15; d_gene: NA; abundance: NA; CDR3aa: CASSPSDYSGNTIYF; CDR3nt: TGTGCCAGCTCACCTTCGGATTATTCTGGAAACACCATATATTTT
j_gene: TRBJ2-1; v_gene: TRBV5-1; len: 12; d_gene: NA; abundance: NA; CDR3aa: CASSLSLNEQFF; CDR3nt: TGCGCCAGCAGCTTGAGTCTGAATGAGCAGTTCTTC
j_gene: TRBJ1-2; v_gene: TRBV2; len: 13; d_gene: NA; abundance: once; CDR3aa: CASSLQGGYGYTF; CDR3nt: TGTGCCAGCAGTTTGCAGGGTGGCTATGGCTACACCTTC
j_gene: TRBJ1-6; v_gene: TRBV6-4; len: 13; d_gene: NA; abundance: NA; CDR3aa: CASSQGFNSPLHF; CDR3nt: TGTGCCAGCAGCCAAGGATTTAATTCACCCCTCCACTTT